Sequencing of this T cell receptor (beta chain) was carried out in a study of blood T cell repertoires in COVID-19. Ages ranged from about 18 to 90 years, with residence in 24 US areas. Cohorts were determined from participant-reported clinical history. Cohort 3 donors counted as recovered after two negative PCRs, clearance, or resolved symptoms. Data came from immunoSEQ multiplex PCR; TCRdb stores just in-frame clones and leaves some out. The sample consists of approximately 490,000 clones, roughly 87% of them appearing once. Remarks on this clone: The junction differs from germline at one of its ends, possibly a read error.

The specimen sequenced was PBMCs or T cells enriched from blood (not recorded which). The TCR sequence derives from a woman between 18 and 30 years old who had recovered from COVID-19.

This CDR3 reads CASRDRVQQKLFF. The CDR3 DNA reads as TGTGCCAGCAGGGACAGGGTGCAGCAAAAGCTGTTTTTT. This chain joins TRBV6-5 and TRBJ1-4; 8 bases agree with TRBD1. The CDR3 is 13 residues long. Germline-derived CDR1 and CDR2 are MNHEY and SVGAGI.